The sequence of this T cell receptor beta chain was determined in a study of T cells in Graves' hyperthyroidism and ophthalmopathy. RNA transcripts served as the template for amplifying TCR beta CDR3 regions. HTBI primers drove first-round RT-PCR of the TCR CDR3. Using its own MiXCR run on the multiplex PCR reads, TCRdb lists one record per CDR3 protein. This sample carries about 560,000 distinct CDR3 sequences, 14% of them seen once, and the ten largest clones take about 14%. This clonotype was picked up many times. Its antigen is still unknown. The CDR3 extends over 14 amino acids. V lost 8 bases and J lost 1; bases outside the gene matches: 6. Study observations and caveats: A 13 V-J model separated ophthalmopathy from stable hyperthyroidism. Prediction of ophthalmopathy progression came a median around 6.1 months pre-onset.

This clonotype was sampled from a woman aged 40 to 55 with Graves' hyperthyroidism. The specimen was blood. This chain uses TRBV12-3 or TRBV12-4 with TRBJ2-3; 7 nucleotides line up with TRBD2. CDR3 protein: CASALGGGTDTQYF. The CDR3 bases are TGTGCCAGCGCCCTGGGAGGGGGCACAGATACGCAGTATTTT.